Included here is one TCR beta chain sequence, with context. The CDR3 length is 12 residues. Germline V gene lookup returns CDR1 LGHDT and CDR2 YNNKEL (reference sequence). V lost 5 bases and J 4 bases, leaving 8 bases between the germline ends. These data originate in a study of blood T cell repertoires in COVID-19. TCRdb's table, derived via immunoSEQ multiplex PCR, lists solely in-frame clones and lacks some. The repertoire holds 100,000 to 150,000 clones, with 70% to 90% as singletons. Sample: peripheral blood. The chain carries TRBV3-1 (or the pseudogene TRBV3-2) and TRBJ2-5, with D tentatively TRBD2 (5 bases). The TCR originated in a woman between 45 and 60 years old with acute or convalescent COVID-19. The DNA for the CDR3 is TGTGCCAGCAGCTATGAGGGAGAGACCCAGTACTTC. This gives the protein CASSYEGETQYF.